Each of the 3 T cell receptor beta chains below was sequenced from the same sample in a study of monozygotic twins with inflammatory bowel disease. One entry per CDR3 protein, without DNA, is what TCRdb gives after re-calling the 5' RACE reads. Its clone listing holds fewer than 550,000 distinct CDR3 sequences. Sample: blood. Receptor source: a human donor with ulcerative colitis or Crohn's disease, or a healthy co-twin of an affected twin (not recorded which).

This chain connects TRBV20-1 to TRBJ1-2. Germline-derived CDR1 and CDR2 are DFQATT and SNEGSKA (reference sequence). CDR3 length equals 13 residues. CDR3 in amino acids: CSAEGSTQYGYTF.

The chain has TRBV20-1 and TRBJ2-3; with no DNA, the TCRdb D assignment of TRBD2 cannot be verified. The CDR3 has 12 residues. From germline, CDR1 is DFQATT and CDR2 SNEGSKA (reference sequence). The CDR3 here is CSAWGAVDTQYF.

The chain links TRBV29-1 to TRBJ2-5; TCRdb calls TRBD1, which cannot be checked without DNA. The germline CDR1 and CDR2 sequences are SQVTM and ANQGSEA. CDR3 size: 13 residues. The CDR3: CSVELGPGETQYF.